The present TCR beta chain was sequenced within a study of blood T cell repertoires in COVID-19. About the study: T cells, B-cell-depleted T cells, or PBMCs provided the cDNA or gDNA that served as material.

CDR1 and CDR2 from the germline V gene are SGHKS and YYEKEE (reference sequence). There are 15 residues in the CDR3. V lost 3 bases to trimming and J lost 1 base, with 10 bases between them. TCRdb's table, derived via immunoSEQ multiplex PCR, lists solely in-frame clones and lacks some. The data show roughly 120,000 clones, with roughly 80% seen just once and roughly 1.6% held by the top ten. Sequenced material: peripheral blood. The chain combines TRBV5-5 with TRBJ2-2; perhaps TRBD1 as D (6 bases). This TCR was recovered from a man aged 45-60 years with acute or convalescent COVID-19. In DNA form, the CDR3 reads TGTGCCAGCAGCTCGGCAGGGGAGAACACCGGGGAGCTGTTTTTT. Amino acids: CASSSAGENTGELFF.